This T cell receptor (beta chain) came from a study of cytomegalovirus exposure and HLA in healthy donors. This clone came up once. Vbeta (60) and Jbeta (13) primers were used in the PCR. The method was immunoSEQ multiplex PCR; TCRdb's version includes in-frame clones alone and lacks a portion of them. The data hold over 80,000 clones, with around four fifths observed a single time. Germline V lookup: CDR1 MNHEY, CDR2 SVGAGI. Trimming pared 0 bases from V and 8 bases from J, leaving 14 bases between. This CDR3 comprises 15 residues. Sequenced material: PBMCs. The chain joins TRBV6-5 to TRBJ2-1; TRBD1 might be the D (6 bases). The sequence derives from a man younger than 40 in good health and CMV-seropositive. The CDR3 loop reads CASSYSRAGVDEQFF. CDR3 nucleotide sequence: TGTGCCAGCAGTTACTCACGGGCAGGGGTGGATGAGCAGTTCTTC.